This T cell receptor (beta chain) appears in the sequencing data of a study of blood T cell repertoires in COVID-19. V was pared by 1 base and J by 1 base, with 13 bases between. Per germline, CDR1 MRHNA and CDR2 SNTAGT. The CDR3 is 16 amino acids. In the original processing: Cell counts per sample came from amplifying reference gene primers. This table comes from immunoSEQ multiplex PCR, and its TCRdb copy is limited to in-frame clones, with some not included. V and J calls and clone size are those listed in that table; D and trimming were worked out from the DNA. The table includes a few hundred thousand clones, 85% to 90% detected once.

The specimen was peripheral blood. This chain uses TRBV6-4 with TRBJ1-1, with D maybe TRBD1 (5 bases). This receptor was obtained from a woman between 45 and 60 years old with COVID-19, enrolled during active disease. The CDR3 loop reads CASSDLRGRRNTEAFF. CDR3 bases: TGTGCCAGCAGTGACTTAAGGGGCAGAAGGAACACTGAAGCTTTCTTT.